The entry that follows covers one TCR beta chain sequence. Germline lookup yields CDR1 LNHDA and CDR2 SQIVND (reference sequence). This CDR3 comprises 12 residues. The V end was cut by 0 bases, the J end by 8 bases, with 4 bases between. PCR was performed using 60 Vbeta and 13 Jbeta primers. TCRdb's table, derived via immunoSEQ multiplex PCR, lists solely in-frame clones and lacks some. The sample yields some 120,000 clones, roughly two thirds seen once. The sample is drawn from a study of cytomegalovirus exposure and HLA in healthy donors. Sequencing input: PBMCs. This receptor was taken from a man younger than 40 in good health and CMV-seropositive. This rearrangement joins TRBV19 to TRBJ1-4; D uncertain. CDR3 protein: CASSIEREKLFF. The CDR3, as DNA: TGTGCCAGTAGTATAGAGCGGGAAAAACTGTTTTTT.